These T cell receptor beta chains were read from a single sample in a study of sequential checkpoint blockade in melanoma. The repertoire was sequenced with immunoSEQ multiplex PCR; TCRdb's copy has only in-frame clones and lacks some. The sample includes about 8,400 clones, 90% of them seen just once. The sample here was CD8+ T cells sorted from blood (inferred from file names), taken from a patient given nivolumab and ipilimumab in sequence. The origin of the receptors is a human donor with melanoma. CDR3s include the opening cysteine and the closing phenylalanine or tryptophan. Fields, in order: V gene, J gene, CDR3 length, clone size, D gene, CDR3 protein, CDR3 DNA. The D gene is left open where the match is weak. For some rows the clone size is stated as once, few or many, or as a class when expanded; others skip it.

v_call: TRBV9; j_call: TRBJ2-7; cdr3_length: 15; clone_size: .; d_call: .; cdr3_aa: CASSVEGLASYEQYF; cdr3_nt: TGTGCCAGCAGCGTAGAAGGCCTAGCCTCCTACGAGCAGTACTTC
v_call: TRBV9; j_call: TRBJ1-4; cdr3_length: 16; clone_size: .; d_call: .; cdr3_aa: CASSASGGSTNEKLFF; cdr3_nt: TGTGCCAGCAGCGCGAGCGGGGGCTCAACTAATGAAAAACTGTTTTTT
v_call: TRBV28; j_call: TRBJ1-2; cdr3_length: 17; clone_size: .; d_call: TRBD1; cdr3_aa: CASSDHGEGARNYGYTF; cdr3_nt: TGTGCCAGCAGTGACCATGGTGAGGGGGCGCGTAACTATGGCTACACCTTC
v_call: TRBV19; j_call: TRBJ1-2; cdr3_length: 15; clone_size: .; d_call: TRBD1; cdr3_aa: CASSIVDRGLYGYTF; cdr3_nt: TGTGCCAGTAGTATTGTGGACAGGGGGCTCTATGGCTACACCTTC
v_call: TRBV6-5; j_call: TRBJ1-3; cdr3_length: 15; clone_size: .; d_call: TRBD1; cdr3_aa: CASSPTGFSGNTIYF; cdr3_nt: TGTGCCAGCAGTCCGACAGGGTTCTCTGGAAACACCATATATTTT
v_call: TRBV27; j_call: TRBJ1-5; cdr3_length: 13; clone_size: .; d_call: .; cdr3_aa: CASSITANQPQHF; cdr3_nt: TGTGCCAGCAGTATTACAGCAAATCAGCCCCAGCATTTT
v_call: TRBV19; j_call: TRBJ1-2; cdr3_length: 16; clone_size: .; d_call: .; cdr3_aa: CASSSRVSNKVNGYTF; cdr3_nt: TGTGCCAGTAGTTCACGGGTTTCGAATAAGGTTAATGGCTACACCTTC
v_call: TRBV27; j_call: TRBJ2-7; cdr3_length: 13; clone_size: .; d_call: .; cdr3_aa: CASSGVGVGEQYF; cdr3_nt: TGTGCCAGCAGTGGGGTCGGGGTTGGTGAGCAGTACTTC
v_call: TRBV5-4; j_call: TRBJ2-1; cdr3_length: 12; clone_size: .; d_call: .; cdr3_aa: CASSLRGGEQFF; cdr3_nt: TGTGCCAGCAGCCTGCGTGGAGGCGAGCAGTTCTTC
v_call: TRBV9; j_call: TRBJ1-1; cdr3_length: 11; clone_size: .; d_call: .; cdr3_aa: CASGRNTEAFF; cdr3_nt: TGTGCCAGCGGCCGCAACACTGAAGCTTTCTTT
v_call: TRBV7-6; j_call: TRBJ1-1; cdr3_length: 14; clone_size: .; d_call: .; cdr3_aa: CASSFIQGSTEAFF; cdr3_nt: TGTGCCAGCAGCTTTATTCAGGGGTCCACTGAAGCTTTCTTT
v_call: TRBV11-2; j_call: TRBJ1-3; cdr3_length: 13; clone_size: .; d_call: .; cdr3_aa: CASCYAIGNTIYF; cdr3_nt: TGTGCCAGTTGCTACGCGATTGGAAACACCATATATTTT
v_call: TRBV30; j_call: TRBJ2-7; cdr3_length: 11; clone_size: .; d_call: .; cdr3_aa: CACNSGYEQYF; cdr3_nt: TGTGCCTGTAATAGCGGATACGAGCAGTACTTC
v_call: TRBV29-1; j_call: TRBJ2-5; cdr3_length: 13; clone_size: .; d_call: .; cdr3_aa: CSVTPDSQETQYF; cdr3_nt: TGCAGCGTTACGCCGGACAGCCAAGAGACCCAGTACTTC
v_call: TRBV4-1; j_call: TRBJ1-1; cdr3_length: 15; clone_size: .; d_call: TRBD1; cdr3_aa: CASSPGTGGWTEAFF; cdr3_nt: TGCGCCAGCAGCCCCGGGACAGGGGGTTGGACTGAAGCTTTCTTT
v_call: TRBV10-3; j_call: TRBJ2-7; cdr3_length: 16; clone_size: .; d_call: TRBD2; cdr3_aa: CAIRVGDLAGEYEQYF; cdr3_nt: TGTGCCATCAGAGTTGGGGATCTAGCGGGAGAGTACGAGCAGTACTTC
v_call: TRBV4-1; j_call: TRBJ2-7; cdr3_length: 15; clone_size: once; d_call: .; cdr3_aa: CASSRAGTPSYEQYF; cdr3_nt: TGCGCCAGCAGCCGAGCCGGGACACCTTCCTACGAGCAGTACTTC
v_call: TRBV5-1; j_call: TRBJ2-1; cdr3_length: 17; clone_size: .; d_call: .; cdr3_aa: CASSLEVWDISYNEQFF; cdr3_nt: TGCGCCAGCAGCTTGGAGGTCTGGGACATATCCTACAATGAGCAGTTCTTC
v_call: TRBV19; j_call: TRBJ1-1; cdr3_length: 15; clone_size: .; d_call: TRBD1; cdr3_aa: CASSIGGQGTPEAFF; cdr3_nt: TGTGCCAGTAGTATCGGGGGACAGGGGACTCCTGAAGCTTTCTTT
v_call: TRBV19; j_call: TRBJ2-7; cdr3_length: 15; clone_size: .; d_call: .; cdr3_aa: CASSPGVASFYEQYF; cdr3_nt: TGTGCCAGTAGTCCCGGGGTAGCTTCGTTCTACGAGCAGTACTTC
v_call: TRBV5-1; j_call: TRBJ2-7; cdr3_length: 14; clone_size: .; d_call: TRBD2; cdr3_aa: CASSSGLAAYEQYF; cdr3_nt: TGCGCCAGCAGCTCAGGACTAGCGGCCTACGAGCAGTACTTC
v_call: TRBV7-3; j_call: TRBJ2-1; cdr3_length: 18; clone_size: .; d_call: TRBD2; cdr3_aa: CASSSNGELAGENNEQFF; cdr3_nt: TGTGCCAGCAGCTCCAACGGGGAACTAGCGGGAGAGAACAATGAGCAGTTCTTC
v_call: TRBV27; j_call: TRBJ1-1; cdr3_length: 14; clone_size: once; d_call: .; cdr3_aa: CASRAGGMNTEAFF; cdr3_nt: TGTGCCAGCAGAGCAGGTGGCATGAACACTGAAGCTTTCTTT
v_call: TRBV5-1; j_call: TRBJ1-1; cdr3_length: 15; clone_size: .; d_call: .; cdr3_aa: CASSTVPAGNTEAFF; cdr3_nt: TGCGCCAGCAGCACAGTTCCGGCAGGTAACACTGAAGCTTTCTTT
v_call: TRBV19; j_call: TRBJ1-1; cdr3_length: 15; clone_size: .; d_call: TRBD1; cdr3_aa: CASSISTGDPPEAFF; cdr3_nt: TGTGCCAGTAGTATATCCACAGGGGATCCTCCTGAAGCTTTCTTT
v_call: TRBV13; j_call: TRBJ1-2; cdr3_length: 16; clone_size: once; d_call: .; cdr3_aa: CASTTTSPGVTDSYTF; cdr3_nt: TGTGCCAGCACCACCACCTCCCCAGGGGTCACGGATAGCTACACCTTC
v_call: TRBV9; j_call: TRBJ1-2; cdr3_length: 15; clone_size: .; d_call: .; cdr3_aa: CASSVAWGAIGGYTF; cdr3_nt: TGTGCCAGCAGCGTAGCTTGGGGCGCCATAGGTGGCTACACCTTC
v_call: TRBV4-3; j_call: TRBJ1-5; cdr3_length: 15; clone_size: .; d_call: .; cdr3_aa: CASSQDVGPTWPQHF; cdr3_nt: TGCGCCAGCAGCCAAGATGTGGGCCCTACGTGGCCCCAGCATTTT
v_call: TRBV13; j_call: TRBJ1-4; cdr3_length: 16; clone_size: .; d_call: .; cdr3_aa: CASSFGDQEVGEKLFF; cdr3_nt: TGTGCCAGCAGCTTTGGCGACCAGGAAGTGGGTGAAAAACTGTTTTTT